This TCR beta chain was identified in a study of blood T cell repertoires in COVID-19 (dated by TCRdb to 2018 to 2020). Regarding the complete study: Samples covering the acute and convalescent phases of COVID-19 were provided by collaborators in the United States, Italy and Spain. The prospective study material was composed of cDNA or gDNA derived from T cells, B-cell-depleted T cells, or PBMCs. Deeply sampled blood TCRbeta repertoires from subjects exposed to, actively infected with, or recovered from COVID-19 were included in the dataset. The repertoires were released in a freely available public database intended as a resource for research on the immune response to SARS-CoV-2. The samples were drawn from the first 160 participants of the ongoing ImmuneRACE study and from 950 to 1,500 subjects provided by 6 global collaborators. Sample metadata almost always included a de-identified subject ID, COVID-19 status, age in years and sex. HLA class I and class II types, where available, came from metadata supplied by the sample provider rather than from assay-based typing.

V and J lose 6 bases and 7 bases, and a span of 16 bases separates them. As encoded in the germline V gene, CDR1 is SGHDT while CDR2 is YYEEEE. Its CDR3 holds 13 amino acids, cysteine through phenylalanine. Here the CDR3 DNA is all that survives: 39 bases in frame from base 1. This clone was seen only once. The target of this receptor is not known. Within one base of it there is no much larger clone, and no base qualities were kept. One collaborating source in Seattle enrolled patients during active infection and followed them longitudinally through the course of disease. Each collaborating institution followed its own protocols to collect whole blood in K2EDTA tubes. For TCRbeta analysis, collaborators shipped samples in one of three forms: frozen whole blood, isolated PBMCs, or DNA extracted from either of those sample types. The immunoSEQ Assay, a bias-controlled multiplex PCR, was used to amplify TCRbeta CDR3 regions from genomic DNA. On the authors' methods: The number of nucleated cells in each sample was estimated from the amplification of reference gene primers within the assay. Sequence reads were collapsed and filtered to measure the absolute abundance of every unique TCRbeta CDR3 rearrangement. For each sample, productive Simpson clonality was calculated as the square root of Simpson's diversity index across productive rearrangements. The immuneACCESS repertoire file appears here via TCRdb, limited to in-frame rearrangements. These files lack a portion of the clones; in checked studies, under half of the deficit traces to unresolved V genes, and the cause of the others is not known. Clone size and the V and J calls come from that table; the DNA yielded D and trimming. For this sample the table gives about 300,000 clones, of which under 90% were detected only once. The top ten clonotypes cover less than 2% of the sample.

On the study overall, not on this receptor specifically: How much clinical and demographic metadata was included differed by source and by participant, and the metadata was provided uncurated.

Sequenced input: peripheral blood. The source is a young woman with COVID-19, enrolled during active disease. The rearrangement combines TRBV5-6 with TRBJ1-1, with TRBD1 as a weak D call on 5 bases. The CDR3 protein sequence reads: CASTALRGYEAFF. The nucleotides read TGTGCCAGCACCGCCCTAAGGGGCTATGAAGCTTTCTTT.